This entry is about one T cell receptor (beta chain). Its target is not known. These data belong to a study of radiotherapy plus CTLA-4 blockade in lung cancer. The CDR3 has 15 residues. Germline V gives CDR1 SGHTA, CDR2 FQGTGA. The V segment lost 5 bases and the J segment 2 bases; nucleotides outside the gene matches: 7. Study observations and caveats: Strongest reported response predictors: early blood clone changes and post-radiation interferon-beta.

Repertoires were generated with immunoSEQ multiplex PCR, while TCRdb's copy carries only in-frame clones and drops some. The data show roughly 86,000 clones, 83% seen once. This TCR derives from a human donor with non-small cell lung cancer who had stable disease on radiotherapy plus ipilimumab. Sequenced here: peripheral blood, sampled from a patient treated with radiotherapy plus ipilimumab. This chain joins TRBV7-3 and TRBJ1-2; 8 bases align to TRBD1. As DNA, the CDR3 is TGTGCCAGCAGCCAGGACAGGGCCCCGAACTATGGCTACACCTTC. Residues: CASSQDRAPNYGYTF.